This T cell receptor (beta chain) was obtained from a study of ipilimumab plus nivolumab after autologous stem cell transplantation. Only in-frame clones appear in the TCRdb table, and some are missing; sequencing was by immunoSEQ multiplex PCR. The sample gives about 13,000 clones, 60% to 75% of which show up once; about a sixth is in the top ten. The V gene lost 5 bases and the J gene lost 10 bases, with 21 bases spanning the gap. The CDR3 has 15 amino acids. CDR1 and CDR2 from the germline V gene are SGHTA and FQGNSA. Material: PBMCs, obtained in a trial of ipilimumab plus nivolumab as post-transplant consolidation. This sequence originates from a male donor with diffuse large B-cell lymphoma. The rearrangement joins TRBV7-2 to TRBJ1-5; tentatively, D is TRBD1 (5 bases). CDR3 coding DNA: TGTGCCAGCAGCCGAACCCGGACGGGACGTCAACCCCAGCATTTT. Translated, it gives CASSRTRTGRQPQHF.